The entry below gives a single T cell receptor beta chain sequence along with its context. Antigen unknown. The treatment here: roughly 10-day PBMC culture with coronavirus spike peptide pools or control peptides (ViraFEST assay). This record comes from a study of vaccination and CD4 T cells after COVID-19. Study-level results: For convalescent patients, a median about 90% of reactive clones surfaced exclusively after vaccination.

Germline-derived CDR1 and CDR2 are SGHNT and YENEEA. V was pared by 6 bases and J by 5 bases, with 8 bases of the junction left unmatched. The CDR3 totals 15 residues. Cultured CD4+ T-cell DNA underwent Oncomine TCR Beta short-read sequencing. TCRdb re-derived calls from the PCR reads in MiXCR, one entry per CDR3 protein. This table has some 9,300 distinct CDR3 sequences, roughly 59% appearing once. Source material: CD4+ T cells from blood, cultured in vitro. The chain combines TRBV11-3 with TRBJ2-2; the match to TRBD2 covers 8 bases. The receptor was derived from a human donor who had recovered from COVID-19. The CDR3 coding sequence is TGTGCCAGCAGTCAAAGCGGGAGAGGGACCGGGGAGCTGTTTTTT. This translates into CASSQSGRGTGELFF.